Here is one T cell receptor (beta chain) with its context. Its target is unknown. This sample was taken from a study of cytotoxic CD8 clonotypes in ibrutinib-treated CLL. Study findings and constraints: Public clonotypes, rarely seen, contracted or held steady on treatment.

Deletions cut 5 bases from V and 0 bases from J, with 8 bases between. Germline CDR1 is GTSNPN and CDR2 is SVGIG (reference sequence). The length of the CDR3 is 12 residues. The data were produced by immunoSEQ multiplex PCR, yet TCRdb's version contains in-frame clones alone and is incomplete. The repertoire consists of more than 85,000 clones, with 75% to 80% occurring once and the leading ten covering roughly 24%. The J gene is TRBJ2-7, the V gene TRBV30; possibly TRBD1 for D (6 bases). The clonotype was recovered from a human donor with chronic lymphocytic leukemia. The sample here was PBMCs, taken after 24 months of ibrutinib treatment. For the CDR3, the DNA is TGTGCCTGGGACAGGTCCTCCTACGAGCAGTACTTC. The encoded protein is CAWDRSSYEQYF.